This TCR beta chain was identified in a study of immune cell composition in non-small cell lung cancer. General study points: Shared sequences between tumour-reactive and dominant in vivo clones were not proven. Tumour-associated clones >0.5% occurred in under 35% of adenocarcinomas, approximately 79% of squamous.

Sequencing was performed with immunoSEQ multiplex PCR; in TCRdb, only in-frame clones are kept and a portion is missing. The sample holds about 8,000 clones, just under 70% seen once. Note on this clone: What it recognizes is unknown.

Germline V gene data show CDR1 as SEHNR and CDR2 as FQNEAQ (reference sequence). V lost 2 bases to trimming and J lost 3 bases, with 8 bases between them. The CDR3 has 14 amino acids. Source material: lung tumor tissue. The clonotype was recovered from a human donor with non-small cell lung cancer. The chain combines TRBV7-9 with TRBJ1-3, with D possibly being TRBD1 (5 bases). The CDR3 sequence: CASSLTGVGNTIYF. The CDR3 bases are TGTGCCAGCAGCTTAACAGGAGTTGGAAACACCATATATTTT.